One and the same sample provided the 21 T cell receptor beta chains below, sequenced in a study of blood T cell repertoires in COVID-19. Clones were sequenced by immunoSEQ multiplex PCR, and TCRdb holds only the in-frame ones, with some missing. The sample lists 200,000 to 250,000 clones, roughly 75% seen once, with around 7.7% in the top ten. The source material was peripheral blood. These receptors all come from a woman in her 70s with acute or convalescent COVID-19.

The chain combines TRBV5-8 with TRBJ2-3, with a tentative D call TRBD1 (5 bases). The CDR3 contains 14 residues. The V gene lost 1 base and the J gene lost 4 bases, with 10 bases spanning the gap. Germline lookup yields CDR1 SGHTS and CDR2 YDEGEE. CDR3 protein: CASSLRRVPDTQYF. The DNA for the CDR3 is TGTGCCAGCAGCTTGCGCAGGGTCCCAGATACGCAGTATTTT.

The chain couples TRBV6-2 or TRBV6-3 to TRBJ2-1; 12 bases fit TRBD2. This CDR3 region has 21 residues. The V gene end was trimmed by 0 bases and the J gene end by 0 bases; junction bases not matched to a gene: 12. Germline loops: CDR1 MNHEY, CDR2 SVGEGT. In nucleotides, the CDR3 is TGTGCCAGCAGTTACTCCTTCCCGGGACTAGCGGGCCCTAGCTCCTACAATGAGCAGTTCTTC. Residues: CASSYSFPGLAGPSSYNEQFF.

This clone was picked up a small number of times. The rearrangement uses TRBV11-3 and TRBJ2-2; D perhaps matches TRBD2 (7 bases). The germline CDR1 and CDR2 sequences are SGHNT and YENEEA. The V end was cut by 5 bases, the J end by 7 bases, with 17 bases between. This CDR3 contains 15 residues. Here the CDR3 DNA reads TGTGCCAGCAGCCGGGGGGCCTTCCATGGCGGGGAGCTGTTTTTT. Encoded protein: CASSRGAFHGGELFF.

The count of this clone is one. This chain links TRBV5-8 with TRBJ2-1; D is unclear. Germline-derived CDR1 and CDR2 are SGHTS and YDEGEE. The CDR3 covers 13 residues. Trimming cost V 4 bases and J 7 bases, with 12 bases left between them. The CDR3 nucleotides are TGTGCCAGCAGCCTCGGGTCCACTAATGAGCAGTTCTTC. As protein: CASSLGSTNEQFF. The complete variable domain, with remaining parts taken from reference TRBV5-8 and TRBJ2-1, reads EAGVTQSPTHLIKTRGQQATLRCSPISGHTSVYWYQQALGLGLQFLLWYDEGEERNRGNFPPRFSGRQFPNYSSELNVNALELEDSALYLCASSLGSTNEQFFGPGTRLTVL.

This clone has just one count. The J gene is TRBJ1-1, the V gene TRBV6-5, with D possibly matching TRBD1 (6 bases). Germline V gene sequence: CDR1 MNHEY, CDR2 SVGAGI. V lost 7 bases to trimming and J lost 7 bases, with 13 bases between them. The CDR3 contains 12 residues. The DNA for the CDR3 is TGTGCCAGCACCCCCCCGACAGGTGAAGCTTTCTTT. Its translation: CASTPPTGEAFF.

In its sample, this clone was seen a few times. V and J are TRBV19 and TRBJ2-3; TRBD2 agrees at 7 bases. CDR3 length: 15 residues. In germline, CDR1 is LNHDA, CDR2 SQIVND (reference sequence). The J segment lost 0 bases and the V segment lost 6 bases, leaving 6 bases of the junction unmatched. The CDR3 coding sequence is TGTGCCAGTAGAACCAGCGGGGTTAGCACAGATACGCAGTATTTT. This gives the protein CASRTSGVSTDTQYF.

The V and J genes are TRBV4-1 and TRBJ1-4; 7 nucleotides match TRBD1. The V gene end was trimmed by 4 bases and the J gene end by 4 bases; junction bases not matched to a gene: 9. CDR1 is MGHRA, CDR2 YSYEKL, per germline. The CDR3 runs 16 residues. Written as DNA, the CDR3 is TGCGCCAGCAGCCGCTTTTCCGGGACAGTTAATGAAAAACTGTTTTTT. Translated: CASSRFSGTVNEKLFF.

The V call is TRBV29-1, the J call TRBJ1-2; 9 nucleotides align to TRBD1. Germline assignment: CDR1 SQVTM and CDR2 ANQGSEA. CDR3 length: 12 residues. The V gene end was trimmed by 5 bases and the J gene end by 7 bases; junction bases not matched to a gene: 5. Here the CDR3 DNA reads TGCAGCGTTAACAGGGGGCAGGGTGGCTACACCTTC. Encoded protein: CSVNRGQGGYTF.

This clone was seen just once. This specimen includes other DNA sequences encoding the same CDR3. The chain uses TRBV3-1 (or the pseudogene TRBV3-2) and TRBJ1-4, with D maybe TRBD1 (6 bases). Germline V gives CDR1 LGHDT, CDR2 YNNKEL (reference sequence). The V gene lost 2 bases and the J gene lost 5 bases, with 9 bases spanning the gap. The length of the CDR3 is 14 residues. This CDR3 reads CASSQMRGNEKLFF. The CDR3, as DNA: TGTGCCAGCAGCCAAATGAGGGGGAATGAAAAACTGTTTTTT.

This chain connects TRBV5-1 to TRBJ2-3; TRBD2 matches at 11 bases. Germline CDR1 SGHRS, CDR2 YFSETQ. The junction had 7 bases not matched to a gene; V was cut back by 0 bases and J by 4 bases. The CDR3 length is 17 residues. This CDR3 is CASSLGIAGGPADTQYF. The CDR3 nucleotides are TGCGCCAGCAGCTTGGGGATAGCGGGGGGGCCTGCAGATACGCAGTATTTT.

This rearrangement joins TRBV5-8 to TRBJ1-1; 7 nucleotides line up with TRBD1. The CDR3 runs 15 residues. The J segment lost 0 bases and the V segment lost 3 bases, leaving 5 bases of the junction unmatched. CDR1 SGHTS and CDR2 YDEGEE come from the germline V gene. The CDR3 reads CASSSRDRMNTEAFF. The DNA for the CDR3 is TGTGCCAGCAGCTCCCGGGACAGAATGAACACTGAAGCTTTCTTT. The full variable domain, completed using reference TRBV5-8 and TRBJ1-1, is EAGVTQSPTHLIKTRGQQATLRCSPISGHTSVYWYQQALGLGLQFLLWYDEGEERNRGNFPPRFSGRQFPNYSSELNVNALELEDSALYLCASSSRDRMNTEAFFGQGTRLTVV.

J is TRBJ2-3 and V is TRBV9, with D possibly TRBD2 on 5 matching bases. The germline gives CDR1 SGDLS, CDR2 YYNGEE. The CDR3 has 13 residues. V lost 4 bases and J lost 6, with 12 bases in between. The CDR3: CASSQTLADTQYF. Written as DNA, the CDR3 is TGTGCCAGCAGCCAGACCTTAGCGGATACGCAGTATTTT.

The chain links TRBV6-1 to TRBJ2-1; 9 bases are a match to TRBD1. The CDR3 has 14 amino acids. CDR1 and CDR2 (germline): MNHNS, SASEGT. The J segment lost 6 bases and the V segment lost 3 bases, leaving 3 bases of the junction unmatched. The DNA of the CDR3 is TGTGCCAGCAGTGACGGGACAGGGCTCAATGAGCAGTTCTTC. Residues: CASSDGTGLNEQFF.

V usage is TRBV30 and J usage is TRBJ1-3; D is unresolved. Trimming cost V 0 bases and J 0 bases, with 3 bases left between them. Per germline, CDR1 GTSNPN and CDR2 SVGIG (reference sequence). This CDR3 contains 13 residues. The CDR3 reads CAWSVNSGNTIYF. Written as DNA, the CDR3 is TGTGCCTGGAGTGTCAACTCTGGAAACACCATATATTTT.

The table lists this clone with a count of one. J is TRBJ1-5 and V is TRBV24-1, with D possibly TRBD1 on 5 matching bases. The CDR3 totals 15 residues. Germline assignment: CDR1 KGHDR and CDR2 SFDVKD. Trimming removed 4 bases from V and 7 bases from J, with 16 bases in between. The DNA of the CDR3 is TGTGCCACCAGTGACACAGACAGTCTCGTACAGCCCCAGCATTTT. This translates into CATSDTDSLVQPQHF.

The V and J genes are TRBV3-1 (or the pseudogene TRBV3-2) and TRBJ2-5, with 7 bases that match TRBD2. J gave up 5 bases and V 8 bases, and 11 bases lay outside the gene matches. The germline V gene encodes CDR1 LGHDT and CDR2 YNNKEL (reference sequence). The CDR3 spans 14 residues. CDR3 region: CASAAGVTRETQYF. CDR3 DNA: TGTGCCAGCGCCGCGGGGGTAACGAGGGAGACCCAGTACTTC.

The gene calls are TRBV6-2 or TRBV6-3 and TRBJ2-3, with 8 bases fitting TRBD2. V lost 4 bases, J lost 2 bases, and 8 bases stayed unmatched. Germline V gene sequence: CDR1 MNHEY, CDR2 SVGEGT. CDR3 length: 16 amino acids. As DNA, the CDR3 is TGTGCCAGCAGTTCCTCGGCGGGGGGAAACACAGATACGCAGTATTTT. It encodes CASSSSAGGNTDTQYF.

The V call is TRBV7-9, the J call TRBJ1-6; D remains ambiguous. CDR1 and CDR2 from the germline V gene are SEHNR and FQNEAQ (reference sequence). Trimming left V 7 bases short and J 5 bases short, with 12 bases between. CDR3 length: 14 amino acids. This CDR3 reads CASKGEGNNSPLHF. The CDR3 coding sequence is TGTGCCAGCAAGGGAGAAGGGAATAATTCACCCCTCCACTTT.

This chain connects TRBV6-5 to TRBJ1-1; the D is unclear. The CDR3 sequence is 12 residues long. Trimming took off 7 bases at V and 4 bases at J, with 10 bases between the two ends. The germline V gene encodes CDR1 MNHEY and CDR2 SVGAGI. The CDR3 bases are TGTGCCAGCACCTTCTGGGCCACTGAAGCTTTCTTT. The encoded protein is CASTFWATEAFF.

This chain joins TRBV5-5 and TRBJ2-5; D remains unclear. CDR3 length equals 15 residues. Trimming pared 2 bases from V and 5 bases from J, leaving 16 bases between. Germline lookup yields CDR1 SGHKS and CDR2 YYEKEE (reference sequence). The DNA of the CDR3 is TGTGCCAGCAGCTTCTTTCCGGGTGTCGGGGAGACCCAGTACTTC. This translates into CASSFFPGVGETQYF. Variable domain in full (rest from reference TRBV5-5 and TRBJ2-5): DAGVTQSPTHLIKTRGQQVTLRCSPISGHKSVSWYQQVLGQGPQFIFQYYEKEERGRGNFPDRFSARQFPNYSSELNVNALLLGDSALYLCASSFFPGVGETQYFGPGTRLLVL.

The sample holds one count of this clone. The J gene is TRBJ2-6, the V gene TRBV28; D is unclear. Per the germline V gene, CDR1 is MDHEN and CDR2 is SYDVKM. V lost 8 bases, J lost 4 bases, and 6 bases lay in between. The CDR3 loop spans 12 amino acids. Written as DNA, the CDR3 is TGTGCCAGCCAGGCCGGGGCCAACGTCCTGACTTTC. It specifies CASQAGANVLTF. The full variable domain, rest sourced from reference TRBV28 and TRBJ2-6, is DVKVTQSSRYLVKRTGEKVFLECVQDMDHENMFWYRQDPGLGLRLIYFSYDVKMKEKGDIPEGYSVSREKKERFSLILESASTNQTSMYLCASQAGANVLTFGAGSRLTVL.